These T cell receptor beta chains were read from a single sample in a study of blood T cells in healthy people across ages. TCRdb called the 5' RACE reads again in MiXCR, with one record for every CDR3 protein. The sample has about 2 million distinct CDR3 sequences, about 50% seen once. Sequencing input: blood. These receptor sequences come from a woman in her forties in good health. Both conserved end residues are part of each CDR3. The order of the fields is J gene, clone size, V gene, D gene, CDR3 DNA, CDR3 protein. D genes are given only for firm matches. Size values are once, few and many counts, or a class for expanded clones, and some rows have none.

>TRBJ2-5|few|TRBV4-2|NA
TGTGCCAGCAGCCAAAATGGGGGAATGGAGACCCAGTACTTC
CASSQNGGMETQYF
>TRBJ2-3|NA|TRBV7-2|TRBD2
TGTGCCAGCAGCTTAGGCCCCGGCGGGGGGAGGGCAGATACGCAGTATTTT
CASSLGPGGGRADTQYF
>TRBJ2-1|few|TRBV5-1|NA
TGCGCCAGCAGCCAACATCTAACGGGGAATGAGCAGTTCTTC
CASSQHLTGNEQFF
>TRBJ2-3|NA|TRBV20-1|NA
TGCAGTGCTAGGGAGCGGCCCCTCAGCACAGATACGCAGTATTTT
CSARERPLSTDTQYF
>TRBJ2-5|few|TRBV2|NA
TGTGCCAGCAGTGGTCTCAAGTCCCAAGAGACCCAGTACTTC
CASSGLKSQETQYF
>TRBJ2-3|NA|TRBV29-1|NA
TGCAGCGTTGAAGATGGCAGGCCAAGCACAGATACGCAGTATTTT
CSVEDGRPSTDTQYF
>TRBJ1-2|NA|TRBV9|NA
TGTGCCAGCAGCGTAGAGGGACATGCCAGTGGCTACACCTTC
CASSVEGHASGYTF
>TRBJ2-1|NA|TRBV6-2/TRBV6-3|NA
TGTGCCAGCCATTTCCAAAGACTCAGCAATGAGCAGTTCTTC
CASHFQRLSNEQFF
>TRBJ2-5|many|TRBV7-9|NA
TGTGCCAGCAGCTTCGGCCAGGGAGGGACCCAGTACTTC
CASSFGQGGTQYF
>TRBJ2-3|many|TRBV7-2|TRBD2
TGTGCCAGCAGCCCAGGGACTAACACAGATACGCAGTATTTT
CASSPGTNTDTQYF
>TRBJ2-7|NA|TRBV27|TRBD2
TGTGCCAGCAGTTTTTCTCCCGGACTAGCGGGGGGTAGGTCCTACGAGCAGTACTTC
CASSFSPGLAGGRSYEQYF
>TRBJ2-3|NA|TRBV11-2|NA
TGTGCCAGCAGCCCCCGCGCCGGATCCTGGGATACGCAGTATTTT
CASSPRAGSWDTQYF
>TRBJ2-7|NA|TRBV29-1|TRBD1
TGCAGCGTCGCTCCGGGACAGGGAGGGGATGAGCAGTACTTC
CSVAPGQGGDEQYF
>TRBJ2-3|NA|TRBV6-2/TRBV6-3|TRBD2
TGTGCCAGCAGGCCGCGGGGGTCTCCTAGCACAGATACGCAGTATTTT
CASRPRGSPSTDTQYF
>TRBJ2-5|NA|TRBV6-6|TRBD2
TGTGCCAGCAGTCAGACTAGCCCTCAGGAGACCCAGTACTTC
CASSQTSPQETQYF
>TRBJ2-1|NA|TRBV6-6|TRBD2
TGTGCCAGCAGTCTATCCGCTAGCGGGGGGCGCATGGAGCAGTTCTTC
CASSLSASGGRMEQFF
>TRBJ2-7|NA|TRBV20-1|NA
TGCAGTGCTAGAGCCCCTCAGAGGGCCGACGAGCAGTACTTC
CSARAPQRADEQYF
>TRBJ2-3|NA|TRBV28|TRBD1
TGTGCCAGCAGTCCACCCGGGACAGTCACAGATACGCAGTATTTT
CASSPPGTVTDTQYF
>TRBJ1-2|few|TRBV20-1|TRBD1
TGCAGTGCTAGAGGGAACCAGGGGGCGCGAAGTGGCTACACCTTC
CSARGNQGARSGYTF
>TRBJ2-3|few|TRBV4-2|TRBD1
TGTGCCAGCAGCCTCATGCAGGGGGGCACAGATACGCAGTATTTT
CASSLMQGGTDTQYF
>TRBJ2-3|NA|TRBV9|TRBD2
TGTGCCAGCAGCCTCCCAAGGGAGGGTTCCACAGATACGCAGTATTTT
CASSLPREGSTDTQYF
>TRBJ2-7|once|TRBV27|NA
TGTGCCGGCAGTTTAATAGTGGGACAATCCTACGAGCAGTACTTC
CAGSLIVGQSYEQYF
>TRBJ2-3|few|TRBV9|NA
TGTGCCAGCAGCGTAGGGCGGGGGCGGGGTATCACAGATACGCAGTATTTT
CASSVGRGRGITDTQYF
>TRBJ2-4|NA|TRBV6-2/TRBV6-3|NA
TGTGCCAGCAGTTATTCCGGGACCCTGGGTCGGACCAAAAACATTCAGTACTTC
CASSYSGTLGRTKNIQYF
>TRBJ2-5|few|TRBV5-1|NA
TGCGCCAGCAGCCCGGGCGGGGGCGAAGAGACCCAGTACTTC
CASSPGGGEETQYF
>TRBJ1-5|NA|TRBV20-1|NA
TGCAGTGCTAGAGATCAAGGCAGGGGCCACGATCAGCCCCAGCATTTT
CSARDQGRGHDQPQHF
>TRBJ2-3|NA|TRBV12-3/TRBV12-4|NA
TGTGCCAGCAGACTAGGGGGGAGCACAGATATGCAGTATTTT
CASRLGGSTDMQYF
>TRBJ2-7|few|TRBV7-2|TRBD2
TGTGCCAGCACCGAAGGGGGTAGCGGGGTCTACGAGCAGTACTTC
CASTEGGSGVYEQYF
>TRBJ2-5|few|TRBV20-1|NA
TGCAGTGCTTTAGAGGGGGGCGCAGAGACCCAGTACTTC
CSALEGGAETQYF
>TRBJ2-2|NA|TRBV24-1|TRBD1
TGTGCCACCAGTCAGTATAAGGGACAGGGGAAAAACACCGGGGAGCTGTTTTTT
CATSQYKGQGKNTGELFF
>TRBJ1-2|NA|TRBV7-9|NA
TGTGCCAGCAGCCCAGGAGGGGCAGCGCAGGGTTTTGGCTACACCTTC
CASSPGGAAQGFGYTF
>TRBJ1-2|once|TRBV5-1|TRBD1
TGCGCCAGCAGCTTGGAACCAGGGGGCGAATATGGCTACACCTTC
CASSLEPGGEYGYTF
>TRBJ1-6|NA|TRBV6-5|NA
TGTGCCAGCAGTTACAGGAGGGCGAGCTCCTATAATTCACCCCTCCACTTT
CASSYRRASSYNSPLHF
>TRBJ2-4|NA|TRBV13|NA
TGTGCCAGCAGCTTATACGGTTACGCCAAAAACATTCAGTACTTC
CASSLYGYAKNIQYF
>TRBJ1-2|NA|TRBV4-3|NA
TGCGCCAGCAGCCAAGGGCTGCGGACTGGCTACACCTTC
CASSQGLRTGYTF
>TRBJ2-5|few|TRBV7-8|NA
TGTGCCAGCAGCTTAGGCCAGAGGGGCGGAGAGACCCAGTACTTC
CASSLGQRGGETQYF
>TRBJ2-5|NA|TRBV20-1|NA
TGCAGTGCTAGCAGCCCATCTGACCAAGAGACCCAGTACTTC
CSASSPSDQETQYF
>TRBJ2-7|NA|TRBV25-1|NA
TGTGCCAGCACTCCAGGGGAGAGCTCCTACGAGCAGTACTTC
CASTPGESSYEQYF
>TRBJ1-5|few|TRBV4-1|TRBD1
TGCGCCAGCAGCCAAGATCCGGGACAGGGGACGGGTAATCAGCCCCAGCATTTT
CASSQDPGQGTGNQPQHF
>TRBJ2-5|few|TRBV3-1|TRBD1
TGTGCCAGCAGCCCTACGGACAGGGGCGGACGAGAGACCCAGTACTTC
CASSPTDRGGRETQYF
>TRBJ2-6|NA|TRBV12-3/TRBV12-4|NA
TGTGCCAGCAGCAGCAGGGGTACTGGGGCCAACGTCCCGACTTTC
CASSSRGTGANVPTF
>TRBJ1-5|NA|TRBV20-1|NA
TGCAGTGCTAGAGACAGGGGTCTGAGTCAGCCCCAGCATTTT
CSARDRGLSQPQHF